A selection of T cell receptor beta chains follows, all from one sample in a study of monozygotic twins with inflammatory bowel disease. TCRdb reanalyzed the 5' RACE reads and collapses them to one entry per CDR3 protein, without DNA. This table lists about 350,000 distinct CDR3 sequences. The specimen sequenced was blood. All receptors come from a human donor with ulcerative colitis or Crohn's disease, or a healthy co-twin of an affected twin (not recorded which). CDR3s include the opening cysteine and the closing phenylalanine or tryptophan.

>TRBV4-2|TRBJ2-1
CASSLGTGNSEQFF
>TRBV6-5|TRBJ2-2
CASSYSGTLTGELFF
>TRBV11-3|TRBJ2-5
CASSLGGALETQYF
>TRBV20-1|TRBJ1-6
CSARYTDGSPLHF
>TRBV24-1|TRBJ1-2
CATSDPSGTGGERGYTF
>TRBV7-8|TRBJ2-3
CASSLRGGLLDTQYF
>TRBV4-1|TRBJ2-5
CASSQVVGETQYF
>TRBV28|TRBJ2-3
CASSVSGRATDTQYF
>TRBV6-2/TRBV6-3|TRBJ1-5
CASRTGDQPQHF
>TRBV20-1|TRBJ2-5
CSASYGSETQYF
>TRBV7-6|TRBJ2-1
CASSLDGWGSYNEQFF
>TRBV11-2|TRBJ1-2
CASSPSSQGFYTF
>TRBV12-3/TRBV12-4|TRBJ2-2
CASSFGQPNTGELFF
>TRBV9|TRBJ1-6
CASSPLGYDNSPLHF
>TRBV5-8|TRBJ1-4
CASSLDRNNNEKLFF
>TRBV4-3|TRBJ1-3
CASSQEGWGNTIYF
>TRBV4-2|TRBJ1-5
CASSESSNQPQHF
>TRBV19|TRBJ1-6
CASRSPIRPSSYNSPLHF
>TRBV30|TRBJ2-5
CAWSVGGGETQYF
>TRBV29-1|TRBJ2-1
CSVQTVVSYNEQFF
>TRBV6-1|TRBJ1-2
CASSDRGAYGYTF
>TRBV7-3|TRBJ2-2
CASSARTSAANTGELFF
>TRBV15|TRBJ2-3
CATKALGDTQYF
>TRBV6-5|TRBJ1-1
CASSYGTGAGTEAFF